What follows describes a single T cell receptor (beta chain). Germline lookup yields CDR1 LNHDA and CDR2 SQIVND (reference sequence). The CDR3 sequence is 15 residues long. Trimming took 3 bases from V and 5 from J, leaving 16 bases between them. The source of the sample is a study of T cell changes during pregnancy in multiple sclerosis. Repertoires were generated with immunoSEQ multiplex PCR, while TCRdb's copy carries only in-frame clones and drops some. This sample carries approximately 74,000 clones, roughly nine tenths of them seen once, and the ten largest clones take approximately 3.4%. The chain is built from TRBV19 and TRBJ1-1; D is perhaps TRBD1 (6 bases). The sequenced sample was peripheral blood, obtained before pregnancy. This receptor was taken from a female donor with multiple sclerosis, enrolled in a pregnancy study. CDR3 DNA sequence: TGTGCCAGTAGTATGGCGGATAGCCAGGGGACTGAAGCTTTCTTT. It yields the protein CASSMADSQGTEAFF.